The 2 T cell receptor beta chains below all came from one sample that was sequenced in a study of tumor and adjacent non-tumor tissue in lung cancer. No cell sorting was done before RNA was extracted from the tissue. The normal lung tissue was taken more than 3 cm from the tumor edge. TCRbeta libraries were built with three rounds of nested PCR, modified from ARM-PCR. MiXCR, applied by TCRdb to the multiplex PCR reads, yields one record per CDR3 protein. This sample has about 76,000 distinct CDR3 sequences, with about four fifths found just once. The sequencing input was distant non-tumor lung tissue. The receptor set was obtained from a man aged 55 to 70 with non-small cell lung cancer.

On this clonotype itself: This is likely a read error, given that the CDR3 carries no conserved phenylalanine or tryptophan at its end. The rearrangement joins TRBV5-1 to TRBJ2-2; 8 bases agree with TRBD1. Germline V gene data show CDR1 as SGHRS and CDR2 as YFSETQ. This CDR3 region has 15 residues. Unmatched junction bases numbered 5, after V lost 4 bases and J lost 3 bases. CDR3 loop: CASSGTGGYTGELFS. The CDR3 coding sequence is TGCGCCAGCAGCGGTACAGGGGGATACACCGGGGAGCTGTTTTCT.

Points on this clonotype: The junction departs from the called germline gene at one end, perhaps through a read error. The chain recombines TRBV11-2 with TRBJ2-7, with a weak D call TRBD2 (5 bases). CDR1 and CDR2 (germline): SGHAT, FQNNGV. This CDR3 is 14 amino acids long. The CDR3 region is CVSSFGIGPYEQCF. The CDR3 nucleotides read TGTGTCAGCAGCTTCGGGATAGGGCCCTACGAGCAGTGCTTC.